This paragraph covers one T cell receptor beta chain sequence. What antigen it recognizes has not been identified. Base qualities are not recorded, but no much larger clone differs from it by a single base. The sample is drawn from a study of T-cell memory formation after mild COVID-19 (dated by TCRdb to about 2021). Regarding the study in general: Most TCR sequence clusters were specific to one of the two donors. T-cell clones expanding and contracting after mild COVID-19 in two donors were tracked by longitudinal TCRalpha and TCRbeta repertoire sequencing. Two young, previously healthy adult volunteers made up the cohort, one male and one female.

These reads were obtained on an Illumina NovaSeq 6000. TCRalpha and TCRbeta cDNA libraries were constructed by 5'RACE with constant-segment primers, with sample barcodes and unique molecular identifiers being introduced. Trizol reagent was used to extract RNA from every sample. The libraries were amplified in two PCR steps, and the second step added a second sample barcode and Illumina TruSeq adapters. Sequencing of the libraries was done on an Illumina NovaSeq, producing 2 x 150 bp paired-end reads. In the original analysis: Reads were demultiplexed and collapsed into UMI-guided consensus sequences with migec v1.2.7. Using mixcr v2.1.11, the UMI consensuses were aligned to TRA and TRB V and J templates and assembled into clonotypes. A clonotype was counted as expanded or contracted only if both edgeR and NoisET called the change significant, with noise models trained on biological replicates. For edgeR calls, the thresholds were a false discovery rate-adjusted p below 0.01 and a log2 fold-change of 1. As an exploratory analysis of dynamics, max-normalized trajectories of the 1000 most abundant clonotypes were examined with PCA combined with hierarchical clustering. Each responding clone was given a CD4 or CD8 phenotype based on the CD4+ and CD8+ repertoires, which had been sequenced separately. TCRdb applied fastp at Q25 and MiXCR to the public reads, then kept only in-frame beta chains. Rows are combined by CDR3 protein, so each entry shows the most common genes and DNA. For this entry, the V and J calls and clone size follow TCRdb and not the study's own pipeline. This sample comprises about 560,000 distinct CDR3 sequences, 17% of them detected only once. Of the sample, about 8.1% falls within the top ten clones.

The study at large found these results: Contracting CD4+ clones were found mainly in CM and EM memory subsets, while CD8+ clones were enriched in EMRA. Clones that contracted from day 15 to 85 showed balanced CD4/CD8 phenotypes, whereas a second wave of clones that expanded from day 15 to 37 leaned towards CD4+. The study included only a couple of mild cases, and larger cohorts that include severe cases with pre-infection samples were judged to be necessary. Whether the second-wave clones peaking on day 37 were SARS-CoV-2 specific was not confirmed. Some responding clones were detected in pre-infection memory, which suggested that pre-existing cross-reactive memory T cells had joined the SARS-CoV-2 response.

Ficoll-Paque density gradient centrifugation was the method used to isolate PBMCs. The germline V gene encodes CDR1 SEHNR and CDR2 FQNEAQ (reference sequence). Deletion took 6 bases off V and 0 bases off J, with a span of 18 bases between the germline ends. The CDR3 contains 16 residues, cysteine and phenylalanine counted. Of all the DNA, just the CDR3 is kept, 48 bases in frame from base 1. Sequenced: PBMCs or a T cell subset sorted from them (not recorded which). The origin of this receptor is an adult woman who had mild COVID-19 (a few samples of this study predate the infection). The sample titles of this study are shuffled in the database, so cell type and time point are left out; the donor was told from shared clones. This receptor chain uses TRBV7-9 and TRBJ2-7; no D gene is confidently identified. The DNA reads TGTGCCAGCAGGAACAAGCCGGGCTCGAGCTCCTACGAGCAGTACTTC. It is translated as CASRNKPGSSSYEQYF.